This T cell receptor (beta chain) was retrieved from a study of cytomegalovirus exposure and HLA in healthy donors. Study-level background: Early released data had tens of millions of unique TCRs, all coming from HLA-typed donors.

Researchers ran the PCR with 60 Vbeta and 13 Jbeta primers. Profiling relied on immunoSEQ multiplex PCR, and the TCRdb table lists in-frame clones only, not all of them. The profile covers over 65,000 clones, with approximately 80% appearing a single time and roughly 12% taken by the ten largest. This clone was seen more than once but under ten times. Its antigen is currently unknown. General study findings and limits: A highly shared variant cluster was judged a likely technical artifact. In a later analysis, TCR beta V- and J-gene trimming was associated with a missense DCLRE1C variant.

J lost 3 bases, V lost 4 bases, and 6 bases had no gene match. The CDR3 length is 15 residues. Per germline, CDR1 MDHEN and CDR2 SYDVKM. This receptor was taken from a human donor in good health. The J gene is TRBJ1-3, the V gene TRBV28; 7 nucleotides agree with TRBD1. Sequenced material: PBMCs. The DNA for the CDR3 is TGTGCCAGCAGTTCGACAGGGTACGATGGAAACACCATATATTTT. Translated: CASSSTGYDGNTIYF.